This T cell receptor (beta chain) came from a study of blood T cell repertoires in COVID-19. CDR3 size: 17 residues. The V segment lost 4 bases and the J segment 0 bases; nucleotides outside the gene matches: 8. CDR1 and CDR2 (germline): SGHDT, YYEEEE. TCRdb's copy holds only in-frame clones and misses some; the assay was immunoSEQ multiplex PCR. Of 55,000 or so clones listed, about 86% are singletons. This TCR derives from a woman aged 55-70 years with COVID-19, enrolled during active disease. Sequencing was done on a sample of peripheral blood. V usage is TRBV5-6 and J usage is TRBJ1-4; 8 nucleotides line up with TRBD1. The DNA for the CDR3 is TGTGCCAGCAGCGAAGGGACAGGTCGAGCAACTAATGAAAAACTGTTTTTT. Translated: CASSEGTGRATNEKLFF. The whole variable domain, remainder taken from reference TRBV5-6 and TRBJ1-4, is DAGVTQSPTHLIKTRGQQVTLRCSPKSGHDTVSWYQQALGQGPQFIFQYYEEEERQRGNFPDRFSGHQFPNYSSELNVNALLLGDSALYLCASSEGTGRATNEKLFFGSGTQLSVL.